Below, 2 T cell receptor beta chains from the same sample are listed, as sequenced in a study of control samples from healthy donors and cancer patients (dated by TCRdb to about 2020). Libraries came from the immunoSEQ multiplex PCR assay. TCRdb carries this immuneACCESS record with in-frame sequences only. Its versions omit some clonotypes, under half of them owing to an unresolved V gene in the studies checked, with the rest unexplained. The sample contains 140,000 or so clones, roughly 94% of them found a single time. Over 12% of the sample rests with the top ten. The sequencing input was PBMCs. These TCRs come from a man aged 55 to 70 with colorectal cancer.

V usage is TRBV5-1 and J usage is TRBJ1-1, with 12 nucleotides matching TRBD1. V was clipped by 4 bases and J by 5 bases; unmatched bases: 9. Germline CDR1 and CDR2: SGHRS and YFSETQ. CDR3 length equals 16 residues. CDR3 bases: TGCGCCAGCAGCCCGGGACAGGGGGCGCTTTCGACTGAAGCTTTCTTT. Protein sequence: CASSPGQGALSTEAFF.

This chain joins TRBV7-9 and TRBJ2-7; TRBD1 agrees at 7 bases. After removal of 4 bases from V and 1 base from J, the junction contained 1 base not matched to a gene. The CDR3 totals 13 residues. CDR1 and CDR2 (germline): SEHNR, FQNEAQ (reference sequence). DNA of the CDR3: TGTGCCAGCAGCTCGGGACAGTCCTACGAGCAGTACTTC. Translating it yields CASSSGQSYEQYF.